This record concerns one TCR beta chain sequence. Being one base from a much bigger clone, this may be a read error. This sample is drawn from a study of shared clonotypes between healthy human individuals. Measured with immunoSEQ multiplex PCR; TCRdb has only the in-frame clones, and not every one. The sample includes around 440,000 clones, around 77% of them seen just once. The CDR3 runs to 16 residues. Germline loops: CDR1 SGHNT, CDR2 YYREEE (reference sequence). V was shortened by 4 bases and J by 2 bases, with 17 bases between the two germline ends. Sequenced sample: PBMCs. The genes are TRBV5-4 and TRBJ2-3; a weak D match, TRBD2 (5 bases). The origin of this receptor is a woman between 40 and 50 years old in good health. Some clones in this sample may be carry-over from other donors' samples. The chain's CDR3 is CASSTEAEQVTDTQYF. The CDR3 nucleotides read TGTGCCAGCAGCACCGAAGCGGAGCAGGTCACAGATACGCAGTATTTT.